This T cell receptor beta chain was documented in a study of graft-versus-host responses after intestinal transplantation. Germline values: CDR1 KGHSH, CDR2 LQKENI. V was trimmed by 4 bases and J by 0 bases, leaving 16 bases between them. The CDR3 consists of 17 residues. Here immunoSEQ multiplex PCR was the method, and the copy in TCRdb shows in-frame clones only, minus some. The table shows 75,000 to 100,000 clones, with 90% occurring only once. The clonotype was recovered from a human patient who received an intestinal transplant, so some T cells may come from the graft donor. This chain connects TRBV18 to TRBJ1-3, with a weak D call TRBD1 (5 bases). The material sequenced was PBMCs, taken about 440 days after intestinal transplant. The CDR3: CASSLSGRGVSGNTIYF. CDR3 bases: TGTGCCAGCTCACTTTCCGGACGGGGGGTCTCTGGAAACACCATATATTTT. Filled out from reference TRBV18 and TRBJ1-3, the complete variable domain reads NAGVMQNPRHLVRRRGQEARLRCSPMKGHSHVYWYRQLPEEGLKFMVYLQKENIIDESGMPKERFSAEFPKEGPSILRIQQVVRGDSAAYFCASSLSGRGVSGNTIYFGEGSWLTVV.